This T cell receptor (beta chain) was found in a study of blood T cell repertoires in COVID-19. Sequencing used immunoSEQ multiplex PCR; TCRdb keeps in-frame clones, though not all of them. Among 110,000 or so clones listed, approximately 72% were seen once. Germline V gene lookup returns CDR1 MNHEY and CDR2 SVGEGT. V dropped 4 bases and J dropped 7; count of bases not matched to a gene: 3. The CDR3 is made up of 15 amino acids. This rearrangement joins TRBV6-2 or TRBV6-3 to TRBJ2-2; TRBD2 agrees at 13 bases. The clonotype was recovered from a woman in her 70s with acute or convalescent COVID-19. Sequenced input: peripheral blood. CDR3 region: CASSLRTSGGGELFF. CDR3 sequence (DNA): TGTGCCAGCAGTTTACGGACTAGCGGGGGCGGGGAGCTGTTTTTT.